This T cell receptor beta chain was observed in a study of cytomegalovirus exposure and HLA in healthy donors. Study conclusions and caveats: Reportedly, cytomegalovirus status was diagnosed with high sensitivity and specificity. A later analysis found first-cohort TCR clusters tended to co-occur in the 90 to 150 validation repertoires. Overall, approximately 150 TCR beta chains were annotated as cytomegalovirus-associated.

As concerns this clone: What it recognizes is unknown.

V was clipped by 1 base and J by 4 bases, with 12 bases between them. CDR3 length equals 14 residues. Germline lookup yields CDR1 SGHRS and CDR2 YFSETQ. Some clones are missing from TCRdb's copy, which holds only in-frame ones; the method was immunoSEQ multiplex PCR. Of approximately 99,000 clones listed, 90% to 96% are singletons. Sequencing was performed on PBMCs. The rearrangement links TRBV5-1 to TRBJ2-7; TRBD1 might be the D (5 bases). This TCR derives from a woman aged 18-30 years in good health and CMV-seronegative. The CDR3 is CASSLLETDYEQYF. Here the CDR3 DNA reads TGCGCCAGCAGCTTGTTGGAGACAGATTACGAGCAGTACTTC.